The clone carrying this TCR beta chain was detected only a few times. Its antigen is unknown. This entry belongs to a study of T cell repertoires in cytomegalovirus infection. Study-wide context: Carrying CMV and the relevant HLA type showed in public TCR beta signatures.

TCRdb re-called the reads through MiXCR, storing one row per CDR3 protein. This sample has 510,000 or so distinct CDR3 sequences, with 26% found just once. There are 17 residues in the CDR3. Trimming cost V 6 bases and J 0 bases; bases outside gene matches: 10. Per the germline V gene, CDR1 is MNHEY and CDR2 is SVGAGI. Whole-study findings and limits: HLA-C-restricted, CMV-specific TCR beta clonotypes were dominant ex vivo. CMV carriers having the relevant HLA were flagged by cumulative public TCR beta family frequency.

The sample consisted of PBMCs. V and J are TRBV6-5 and TRBJ1-1, with 10 bases lining up with TRBD1. The origin of this receptor is a human donor in good health (CMV status not recorded). Some clones in this sample may be carry-over from other donors' samples. CDR3 in amino acids: CASRPPTGGLMNTEAFF. The CDR3 region has the DNA TGTGCCAGCAGGCCCCCGACAGGGGGCTTGATGAACACTGAAGCTTTCTTT.